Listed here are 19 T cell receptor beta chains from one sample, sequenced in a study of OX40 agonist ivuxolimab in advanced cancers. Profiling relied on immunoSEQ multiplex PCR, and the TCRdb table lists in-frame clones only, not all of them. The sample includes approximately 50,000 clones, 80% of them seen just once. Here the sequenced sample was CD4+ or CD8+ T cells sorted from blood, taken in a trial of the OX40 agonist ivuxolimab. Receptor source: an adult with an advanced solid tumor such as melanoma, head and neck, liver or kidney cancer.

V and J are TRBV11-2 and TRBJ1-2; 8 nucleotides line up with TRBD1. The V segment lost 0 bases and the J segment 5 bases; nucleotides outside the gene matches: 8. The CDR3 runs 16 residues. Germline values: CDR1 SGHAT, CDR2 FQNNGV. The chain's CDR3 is CASSLEGGTGLYGYTF. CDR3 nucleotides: TGTGCCAGCAGCTTAGAAGGAGGGACAGGCCTATATGGCTACACCTTC.

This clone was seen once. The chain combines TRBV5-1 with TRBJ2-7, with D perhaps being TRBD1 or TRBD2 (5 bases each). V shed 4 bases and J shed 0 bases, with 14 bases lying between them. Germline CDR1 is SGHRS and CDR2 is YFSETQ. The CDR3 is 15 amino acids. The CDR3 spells CASSRRDGFSYEQYF. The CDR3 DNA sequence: TGCGCCAGCAGCAGACGGGACGGATTCTCCTACGAGCAGTACTTC.

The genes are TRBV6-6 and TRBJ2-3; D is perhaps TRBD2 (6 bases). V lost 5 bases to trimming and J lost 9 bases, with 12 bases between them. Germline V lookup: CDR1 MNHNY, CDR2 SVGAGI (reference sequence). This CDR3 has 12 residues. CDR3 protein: CASSPRRETQYF. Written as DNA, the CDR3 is TGTGCCAGCAGTCCCCGGAGGGAGACGCAGTATTTT.

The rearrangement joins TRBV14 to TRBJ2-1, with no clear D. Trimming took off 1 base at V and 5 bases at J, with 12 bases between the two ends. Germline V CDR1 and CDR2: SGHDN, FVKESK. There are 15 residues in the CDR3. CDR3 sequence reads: CASSQAGLPHNEQFF. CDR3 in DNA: TGTGCCAGCAGCCAAGCGGGCCTTCCCCACAATGAGCAGTTCTTC.

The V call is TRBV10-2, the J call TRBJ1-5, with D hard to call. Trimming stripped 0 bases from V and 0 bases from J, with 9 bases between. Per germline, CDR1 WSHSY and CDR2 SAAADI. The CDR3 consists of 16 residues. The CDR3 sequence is CASSESGRYSNQPQHF. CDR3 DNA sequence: TGCGCCAGCAGTGAGTCTGGGAGGTATAGCAATCAGCCCCAGCATTTT.

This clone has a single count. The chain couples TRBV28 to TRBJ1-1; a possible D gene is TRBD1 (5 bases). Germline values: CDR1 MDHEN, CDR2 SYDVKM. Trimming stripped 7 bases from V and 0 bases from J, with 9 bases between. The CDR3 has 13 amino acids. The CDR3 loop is CASNGGMNTEAFF. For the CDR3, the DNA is TGTGCCAGCAACGGGGGAATGAACACTGAAGCTTTCTTT.

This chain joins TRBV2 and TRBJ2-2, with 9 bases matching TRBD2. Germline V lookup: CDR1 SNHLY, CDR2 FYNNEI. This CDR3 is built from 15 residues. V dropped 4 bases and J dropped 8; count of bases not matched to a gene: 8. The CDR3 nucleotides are TGTGCCAGCAGTGGGGCGGGAGGGCCCTCGGGGGAGCTGTTTTTT. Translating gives CASSGAGGPSGELFF.

The CDR3 spells CASSLFPSGSTDTQYF. For the CDR3, the DNA is TGTGCCAGCAGCTTATTCCCTAGCGGGAGTACAGATACGCAGTATTTT. The chain couples TRBV7-3 to TRBJ2-3; 10 nucleotides agree with TRBD2. J lost 3 bases, V lost 2 bases, and 5 bases had no gene match. The V gene's germline CDR1 is SGHTA and CDR2 FQGTGA. This CDR3 region has 16 residues.

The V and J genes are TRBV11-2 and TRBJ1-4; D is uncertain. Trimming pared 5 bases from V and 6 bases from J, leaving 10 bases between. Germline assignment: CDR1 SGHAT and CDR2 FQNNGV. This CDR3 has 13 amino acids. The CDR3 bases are TGTGCCAGCAGCGGTTGGACGGATGAAAAACTGTTTTTT. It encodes CASSGWTDEKLFF.

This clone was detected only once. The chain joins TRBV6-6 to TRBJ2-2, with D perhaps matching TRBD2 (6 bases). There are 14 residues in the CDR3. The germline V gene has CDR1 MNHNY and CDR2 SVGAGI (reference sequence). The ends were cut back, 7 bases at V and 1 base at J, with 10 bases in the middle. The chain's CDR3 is CASIPGGNTGELFF. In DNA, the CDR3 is TGTGCCAGCATCCCCGGGGGGAACACCGGGGAGCTGTTTTTT.

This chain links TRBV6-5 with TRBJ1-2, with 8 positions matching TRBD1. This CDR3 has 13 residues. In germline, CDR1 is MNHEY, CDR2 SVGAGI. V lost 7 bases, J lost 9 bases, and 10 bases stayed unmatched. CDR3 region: CASTLGQGRSYTF. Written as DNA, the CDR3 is TGTGCCAGCACCTTAGGACAGGGTCGAAGCTACACCTTC.

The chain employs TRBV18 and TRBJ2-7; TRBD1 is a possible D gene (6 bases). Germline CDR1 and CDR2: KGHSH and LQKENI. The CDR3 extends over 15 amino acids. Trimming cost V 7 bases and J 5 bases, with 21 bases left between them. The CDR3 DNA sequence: TGTGCCAGCTTCTTTAGCTTGGACAGTAATAACGAGCAGTACTTC. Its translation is CASFFSLDSNNEQYF.

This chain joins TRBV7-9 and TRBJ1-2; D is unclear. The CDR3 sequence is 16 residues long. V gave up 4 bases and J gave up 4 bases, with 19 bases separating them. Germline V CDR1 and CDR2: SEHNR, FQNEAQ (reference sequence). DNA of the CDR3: TGTGCCAGCAGCTCCCCCGGGATCCCTAAGGCCTATGGCTACACCTTC. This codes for CASSSPGIPKAYGYTF.

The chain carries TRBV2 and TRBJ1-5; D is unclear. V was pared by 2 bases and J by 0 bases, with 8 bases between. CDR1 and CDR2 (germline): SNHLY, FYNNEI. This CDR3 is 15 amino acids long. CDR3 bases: TGTGCCAGCAGTGAATCTAGGAATAGCAATCAGCCCCAGCATTTT. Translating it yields CASSESRNSNQPQHF.

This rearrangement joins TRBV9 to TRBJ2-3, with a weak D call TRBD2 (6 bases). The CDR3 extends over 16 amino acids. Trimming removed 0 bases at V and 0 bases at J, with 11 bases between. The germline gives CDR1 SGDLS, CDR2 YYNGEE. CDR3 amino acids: CASSVVAGSSTDTQYF. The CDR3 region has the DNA TGTGCCAGCAGCGTAGTGGCGGGGTCTAGCACAGATACGCAGTATTTT.

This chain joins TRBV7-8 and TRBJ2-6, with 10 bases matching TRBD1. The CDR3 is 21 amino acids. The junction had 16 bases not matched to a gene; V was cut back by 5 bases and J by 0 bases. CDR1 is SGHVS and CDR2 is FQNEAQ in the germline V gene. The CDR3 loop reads CASSRRGQGLSRPSGANVLTF. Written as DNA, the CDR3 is TGTGCCAGCAGCCGGAGGGGACAGGGGTTGTCTAGGCCCTCTGGGGCCAACGTCCTGACTTTC.

The CDR3 nucleotides read TGTGCCAGCACACGGACAGGGCTGACCTACGAGCAGTACTTC. Protein sequence: CASTRTGLTYEQYF. This sequence joins TRBV6-5 and TRBJ2-7, with TRBD1 matching 8 bases. This CDR3 has 14 residues. J lost 2 bases, V lost 7 bases, and 7 bases had no gene match. Germline CDR1 and CDR2: MNHEY and SVGAGI.

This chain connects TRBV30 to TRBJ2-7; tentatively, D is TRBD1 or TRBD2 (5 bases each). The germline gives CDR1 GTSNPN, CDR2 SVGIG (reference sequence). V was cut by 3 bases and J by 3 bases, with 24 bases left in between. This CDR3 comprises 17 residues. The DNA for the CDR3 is TGTGCCTGGAGCTCCTGGGACCGCCTTAAGAGAAACTACGAGCAGTACTTC. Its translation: CAWSSWDRLKRNYEQYF.

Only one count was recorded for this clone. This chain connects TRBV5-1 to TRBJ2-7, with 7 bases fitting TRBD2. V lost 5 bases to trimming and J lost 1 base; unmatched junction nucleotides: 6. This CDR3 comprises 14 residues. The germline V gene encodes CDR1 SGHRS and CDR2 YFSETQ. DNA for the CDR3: TGCGCCAGCAGTCGAGGCGGGAGATCCTACGAGCAGTACTTC. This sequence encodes CASSRGGRSYEQYF. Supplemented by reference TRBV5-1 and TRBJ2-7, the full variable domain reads KAGVTQTPRYLIKTRGQQVTLSCSPISGHRSVSWYQQTPGQGLQFLFEYFSETQRNKGNFPGRFSGRQFSNSRSEMNVSTLELGDSALYLCASSRGGRSYEQYFGPGTRLTVT.